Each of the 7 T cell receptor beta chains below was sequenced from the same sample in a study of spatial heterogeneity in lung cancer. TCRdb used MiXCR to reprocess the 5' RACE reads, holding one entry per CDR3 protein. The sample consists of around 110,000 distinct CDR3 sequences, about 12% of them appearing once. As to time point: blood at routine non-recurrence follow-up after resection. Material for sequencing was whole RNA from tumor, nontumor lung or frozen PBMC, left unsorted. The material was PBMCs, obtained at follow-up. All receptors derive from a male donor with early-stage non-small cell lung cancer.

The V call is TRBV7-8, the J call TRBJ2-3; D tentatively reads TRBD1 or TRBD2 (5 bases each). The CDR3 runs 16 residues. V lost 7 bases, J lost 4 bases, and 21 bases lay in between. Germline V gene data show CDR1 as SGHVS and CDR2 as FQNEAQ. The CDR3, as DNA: TGTGCCAGCACCAGGGCGGGCAAGAACTGGGCAGATACGCAGTATTTT. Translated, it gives CASTRAGKNWADTQYF.

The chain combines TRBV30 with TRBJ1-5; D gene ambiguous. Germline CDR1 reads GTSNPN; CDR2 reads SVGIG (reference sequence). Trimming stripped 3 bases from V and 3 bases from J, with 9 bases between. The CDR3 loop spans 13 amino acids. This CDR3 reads CAWSPRPNQPQHF. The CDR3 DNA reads TGTGCCTGGAGCCCACGGCCCAATCAGCCCCAGCATTTT.

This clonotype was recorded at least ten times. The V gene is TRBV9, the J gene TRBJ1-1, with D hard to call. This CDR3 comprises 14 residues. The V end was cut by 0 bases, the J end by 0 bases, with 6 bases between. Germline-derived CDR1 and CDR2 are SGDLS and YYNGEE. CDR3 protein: CASSVAPLNTEAFF. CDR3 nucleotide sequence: TGTGCCAGCAGCGTAGCCCCTCTGAACACTGAAGCTTTCTTT.

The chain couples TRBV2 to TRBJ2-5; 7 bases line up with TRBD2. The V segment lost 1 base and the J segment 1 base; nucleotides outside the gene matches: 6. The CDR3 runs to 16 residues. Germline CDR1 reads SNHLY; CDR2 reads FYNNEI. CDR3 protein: CASSEVVAGGQETQYF. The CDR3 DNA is TGTGCCAGCAGTGAAGTGGTAGCGGGCGGCCAAGAGACCCAGTACTTC.

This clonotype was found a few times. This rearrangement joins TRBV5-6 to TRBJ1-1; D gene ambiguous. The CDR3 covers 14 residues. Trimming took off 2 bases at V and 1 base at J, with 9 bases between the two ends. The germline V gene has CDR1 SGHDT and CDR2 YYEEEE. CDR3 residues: CASSLPPANTEAFF. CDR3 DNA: TGTGCCAGCAGCTTACCACCGGCGAACACTGAAGCTTTCTTT.

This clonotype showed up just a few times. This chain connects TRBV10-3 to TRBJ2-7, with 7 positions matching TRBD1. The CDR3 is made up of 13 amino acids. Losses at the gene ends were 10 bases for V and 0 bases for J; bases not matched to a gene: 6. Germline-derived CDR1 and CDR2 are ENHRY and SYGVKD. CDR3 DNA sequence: TGTGCCACCCAGACAGGGAGCTCCTACGAGCAGTACTTC. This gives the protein CATQTGSSYEQYF.

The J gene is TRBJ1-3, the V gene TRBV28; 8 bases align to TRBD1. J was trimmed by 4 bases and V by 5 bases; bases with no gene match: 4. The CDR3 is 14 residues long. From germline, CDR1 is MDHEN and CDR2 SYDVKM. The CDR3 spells CASSRDRRGNTIYF. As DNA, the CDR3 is TGTGCCAGCAGTCGGGACAGGCGGGGAAACACCATATATTTT.